Below are 17 T cell receptor beta chains sequenced from a single sample in a study of OX40 agonist ivuxolimab in advanced cancers. Only in-frame clones appear in the TCRdb table, and some are missing; sequencing was by immunoSEQ multiplex PCR. Among 70,000 to 75,000 clones listed, around 80% were seen once. Sample: CD4+ or CD8+ T cells sorted from blood, taken in a trial of the OX40 agonist ivuxolimab. The origin of the receptors is an adult with an advanced solid tumor such as melanoma, head and neck, liver or kidney cancer.

The V call is TRBV28, the J call TRBJ1-6; possible D gene TRBD1, 6 bases. Germline assignment: CDR1 MDHEN and CDR2 SYDVKM. V was shortened by 5 bases and J by 10 bases, with 21 bases between the two germline ends. This CDR3 has 16 residues. The CDR3 loop is CASSSPTTGWGSPLHF. The CDR3 DNA reads as TGTGCCAGCAGTAGCCCCACGACAGGTTGGGGATCACCCCTCCACTTT. The entire variable domain, with the rest obtained from reference TRBV28 and TRBJ1-6, is as follows: DVKVTQSSRYLVKRTGEKVFLECVQDMDHENMFWYRQDPGLGLRLIYFSYDVKMKEKGDIPEGYSVSREKKERFSLILESASTNQTSMYLCASSSPTTGWGSPLHFGNGTRLTVT.

The chain is built from TRBV6-6 and TRBJ1-2; D is uncertain. Between the trimmed V and J ends, which lost 2 bases and 4 bases, there was a span of 8 bases. Germline V gene lookup returns CDR1 MNHNY and CDR2 SVGAGI (reference sequence). The CDR3 has 13 residues. CDR3 protein: CASSYIPVYGYTF. The CDR3 nucleotides read TGTGCCAGCAGTTACATTCCTGTCTATGGCTACACCTTC.

The V gene is TRBV2, the J gene TRBJ2-4; D is possibly TRBD1 or TRBD2 (5 bases each). Germline-derived CDR1 and CDR2 are SNHLY and FYNNEI. This CDR3 is built from 14 residues. Trimming pared 1 base from V and 1 base from J, leaving 5 bases between. The DNA of the CDR3 is TGTGCCAGCAGTGAAGGGGGGGCCAAAAACATTCAGTACTTC. Translating it yields CASSEGGAKNIQYF.

The chain employs TRBV29-1 and TRBJ2-1; D remains ambiguous. The CDR3 contains 14 residues. V dropped 1 base and J dropped 0 bases, with 7 bases sitting between them. In germline, CDR1 is SQVTM, CDR2 ANQGSEA. As DNA, the CDR3 is TGCAGCGTTGAAGGGGAAGTCTCCTACAATGAGCAGTTCTTC. Its protein is CSVEGEVSYNEQFF.

J is TRBJ2-1 and V is TRBV6-1; 7 bases agree with TRBD2. Trimming removed 6 bases from V and 4 bases from J; junction bases left unmatched: 6. The CDR3 sequence is 14 residues long. Germline loops: CDR1 MNHNS, CDR2 SASEGT. CDR3 DNA sequence: TGTGCCAGCAGAGTCAGCGGGACTTACAATGAGCAGTTCTTC. It translates to CASRVSGTYNEQFF.

The V gene is TRBV6-6, the J gene TRBJ1-6, with TRBD1 matching 7 bases. This CDR3 region has 14 residues. V trimming: 5 bases; J trimming: 13 bases; junction bases outside the gene matches: 11. Germline loops: CDR1 MNHNY, CDR2 SVGAGI (reference sequence). CDR3 nucleotides: TGTGCCAGCAGTGGCATTGGACAGGCAAATCCCCTCCACTTT. This codes for CASSGIGQANPLHF.

The chain employs TRBV6-5 and TRBJ2-7, with 7 bases identical to TRBD1. The CDR3 is made up of 14 amino acids. V lost 4 bases to trimming and J lost 6 bases; unmatched junction nucleotides: 9. Per germline, CDR1 MNHEY and CDR2 SVGAGI. The CDR3 loop is CASSSGQSRGEQYF. The CDR3 DNA follows: TGTGCCAGCAGTTCGGGACAGTCGAGAGGCGAGCAGTACTTC.

This clone was observed a single time. The chain joins TRBV4-3 to TRBJ1-3, with no clear D. The V end was cut by 0 bases, the J end by 5 bases, with 5 bases between. Germline loops: CDR1 LGHNA, CDR2 YSLEER. CDR3 length equals 13 residues. The CDR3 loop is CASSQDWRNTIYF. As DNA, the CDR3 is TGCGCCAGCAGCCAAGATTGGCGAAACACCATATATTTT.

The V gene is TRBV28, the J gene TRBJ2-5, with TRBD2 as a possible D gene (5 bases). The CDR3 runs 12 residues. V lost 1 base and J 12 bases, leaving 12 bases between the germline ends. In germline, CDR1 is MDHEN, CDR2 SYDVKM. The CDR3 DNA reads TGTGCCAGCAGTTTATTCAGCGGATCAAAGTACTTC. This gives the protein CASSLFSGSKYF.

This clone came up once. The chain couples TRBV7-2 to TRBJ1-1, with 9 bases that match TRBD1. Germline CDR1 reads SGHTA; CDR2 reads FQGNSA. Germline trimming cut 4 bases from V and 3 bases from J; bases unmatched to any gene: 3. This CDR3 spans 14 amino acids. The CDR3 loop is CASSSTGGDTEAFF. Written as DNA, the CDR3 is TGTGCCAGCAGCTCGACAGGGGGGGACACTGAAGCTTTCTTT.

The table lists this clone with a few counts. This chain joins TRBV5-1 and TRBJ2-5, with a weak D call TRBD1 (5 bases). The germline V gene encodes CDR1 SGHRS and CDR2 YFSETQ. The CDR3 has 16 residues. Trimming pared 4 bases from V and 4 bases from J, leaving 20 bases between. The DNA for the CDR3 is TGCGCCAGCAGCCCGAGCAGTCAGGGTGGTGGAGAGACCCAGTACTTC. This encodes CASSPSSQGGGETQYF.

V and J are TRBV20-1 and TRBJ2-5; D gene ambiguous. CDR3 size: 9 residues. Germline assignment: CDR1 DFQATT and CDR2 SNEGSKA (reference sequence). V was clipped by 6 bases and J by 10 bases, with 9 bases between them. The DNA for the CDR3 is TGCAGTGCCACCTGGGGCCAGTACTTC. The encoded protein is CSATWGQYF.

This rearrangement joins TRBV6-5 to TRBJ1-5; D not resolved. The CDR3 has 14 amino acids. V shed 8 bases and J shed 4 bases, with 15 bases lying between them. Germline V lookup: CDR1 MNHEY, CDR2 SVGAGI. The CDR3 here is CASARSPENQPQHF. For the CDR3, the DNA is TGTGCCAGCGCCAGGTCCCCCGAAAATCAGCCCCAGCATTTT.

This clone was seen a few times. This chain joins TRBV7-2 and TRBJ2-5; TRBD2 matches 8 bases. CDR3 length: 15 residues. Germline lookup yields CDR1 SGHTA and CDR2 FQGNSA. With 5 bases clipped from V and 2 bases from J, the junction kept 7 bases outside the gene matches. This chain's CDR3 is CASSPGTREQETQYF. CDR3 nucleotides: TGTGCCAGCAGCCCCGGGACTAGGGAACAAGAGACCCAGTACTTC.

This clone was seen just once. The chain's CDR3 is CASSLGRSGVVEQFF. In DNA, the CDR3 is TGTGCCAGCAGCTTGGGGAGATCAGGGGTTGTTGAGCAGTTCTTC. The chain employs TRBV13 and TRBJ2-1; TRBD1 is a possible D gene (6 bases). This CDR3 spans 15 amino acids. CDR1 PRHDT and CDR2 FYEKMQ come from the germline V gene (reference sequence). V was cut by 3 bases and J by 9 bases, with 18 bases left in between.

The V and J genes are TRBV28 and TRBJ2-7, with 9 bases identical to TRBD1. Germline assignment: CDR1 MDHEN and CDR2 SYDVKM. The length of the CDR3 is 16 residues. J was trimmed by 4 bases and V by 4 bases; bases with no gene match: 11. This CDR3 reads CASSSTSRDRVYEQYF. CDR3 nucleotide sequence: TGTGCCAGCAGTTCAACTTCACGGGACAGGGTTTACGAGCAGTACTTC.

This clone was recorded a few times. This chain uses TRBV7-9 with TRBJ1-2; unclear D gene. Germline CDR1 SEHNR, CDR2 FQNEAQ (reference sequence). This CDR3 contains 11 residues. V dropped 2 bases and J dropped 6 bases, with 4 bases sitting between them. CDR3 sequence (DNA): TGTGCCAGCAGCTTAATTAATGGCTACACCTTC. This encodes CASSLINGYTF.